The next 27 T cell receptor beta chains were all read from a single sample in a study of synovial regulatory T cells in juvenile arthritis. No antigens are known for them. Profiled with immunoSEQ multiplex PCR; TCRdb holds only in-frame clones, not every one. With about 9,900 clones in the sample, the ten largest clones hold roughly 1.6%. Whole-study results and caveats: Blood Treg cells that were inflammation-associated showed lower TCR diversity than other blood Treg cells.

Sequencing input: Treg cells from blood. Subset here: HLA-DR+ inflammation-associated blood Treg cells. The receptors were sampled from a donor aged 2 to 35 with juvenile idiopathic arthritis.

The gene calls are TRBV6-1 and TRBJ2-2; the TCRdb call, TRBD1, lacks DNA for checking. This CDR3 contains 15 residues. No DNA is listed. The germline CDR1 and CDR2 sequences are MNHNS and SASEGT. The CDR3 loop is CASSATGEQTGELFF.

The genes are TRBV7-9 and TRBJ2-1; TCRdb's D gene call, TRBD1, goes unchecked for lack of DNA. Germline CDR1 and CDR2: SEHNR and FQNEAQ (reference sequence). This CDR3 region has 12 residues. No DNA sequence is on record. The CDR3: CASRDRYNEQFF. Complete variable domain (other parts from reference TRBV7-9 and TRBJ2-1): DTGVSQNPRHKITKRGQNVTFRCDPISEHNRLYWYRQTLGQGPEFLTYFQNEAQLEKSRLLSDRFSAERPKGSFSTLEIQRTEQGDSAMYLCASRDRYNEQFFGPGTRLTVL.

V and J are TRBV5-1 and TRBJ2-2; there is no DNA to check the TCRdb D call of TRBD1. This CDR3 comprises 15 residues. DNA is not on record. Germline V gene data show CDR1 as SGHRS and CDR2 as YFSETQ. The CDR3 is CASSLGTKGAGELFF.

Considering frequency, this clone is medium-sized. This chain uses TRBV19 with TRBJ1-2. The CDR3 spans 14 residues. DNA is not on record. Germline V gene data show CDR1 as LNHDA and CDR2 as SQIVND (reference sequence). The CDR3 spells CASSIDWVGYGYTF.

The chain uses TRBV7-9 and TRBJ1-5; TCRdb's D gene call, TRBD1, goes unchecked for lack of DNA. CDR1 SEHNR and CDR2 FQNEAQ come from the germline V gene (reference sequence). The CDR3 has 14 amino acids. DNA is not recorded here. The CDR3 region is CASSRDSSNQPQHF.

The chain is built from TRBV16 and TRBJ1-1; no DNA is available, so the TRBD1 call from TCRdb remains unchecked. This CDR3 region has 17 residues. The nucleotide record is missing. The V gene's germline CDR1 is KGHSY and CDR2 FQNENV. CDR3 amino acids: CASSQGQFEHLGTEAFF.

The CDR3 loop is CASSLNADTQYF. The J gene is TRBJ2-3, the V gene TRBV7-2. The CDR3 has 12 amino acids. DNA is not recorded here. The V gene's germline CDR1 is SGHTA and CDR2 FQGNSA.

The V call is TRBV18, the J call TRBJ1-1; checking the TCRdb D call of TRBD1 is not possible without DNA. The germline gives CDR1 KGHSH, CDR2 LQKENI. The CDR3 spans 16 residues. This entry has no DNA. The CDR3 reads CASSPIFAGGNTEAFF.

The chain couples TRBV2 to TRBJ1-1; TCRdb lists TRBD1, though no DNA is available to test this call. This CDR3 spans 16 amino acids. Only the protein is available. Germline lookup yields CDR1 SNHLY and CDR2 FYNNEI. CDR3 sequence: CASSGTGGKGNTEAFF.

CDR3 residues: CASSRGRWGRDTGELFF. The V call is TRBV5-1, the J call TRBJ2-2. Looked up from germline, CDR1 is SGHRS and CDR2 is YFSETQ. CDR3 length equals 17 residues. DNA was not recorded. The whole variable domain, filled in from reference TRBV5-1 and TRBJ2-2, reads KAGVTQTPRYLIKTRGQQVTLSCSPISGHRSVSWYQQTPGQGLQFLFEYFSETQRNKGNFPGRFSGRQFSNSRSEMNVSTLELGDSALYLCASSRGRWGRDTGELFFGEGSRLTVL.

The chain recombines TRBV12-5 with TRBJ1-2. The germline V gene has CDR1 LGHNT and CDR2 FRNRAP. The CDR3 is 14 residues long. DNA for this receptor is not on file. The CDR3 sequence is CASGLRTGLGGYTF.

This chain joins TRBV19 and TRBJ2-7. The germline CDR1 and CDR2 sequences are LNHDA and SQIVND (reference sequence). This CDR3 is built from 13 residues. DNA for this receptor is not on file. This chain's CDR3 is CASSPSTRYEQYF.

The CDR3 protein is CAWSAGVSAFF. The rearrangement links TRBV30 to TRBJ1-1. In germline, CDR1 is GTSNPN, CDR2 SVGIG (reference sequence). CDR3 length: 11 amino acids. The DNA is not on file.

The chain couples TRBV5-6 to TRBJ1-1; the TCRdb call, TRBD1, lacks DNA for checking. The CDR3 has 12 residues. No DNA has been recorded. The germline CDR1 and CDR2 sequences are SGHDT and YYEEEE. The CDR3 here is CASSLRDSEAFF.

The rearrangement uses TRBV7-3 and TRBJ2-3; the TCRdb D gene call, TRBD2, has no DNA to confirm it. Germline V gene data show CDR1 as SGHTA and CDR2 as FQGTGA. This CDR3 has 15 residues. Only the protein sequence is given. CDR3 in amino acids: CASSPGLAGADTQYF.

The rearrangement links TRBV14 to TRBJ1-1. From germline, CDR1 is SGHDN and CDR2 FVKESK. The CDR3 extends over 19 amino acids. A DNA sequence was not provided. CDR3: CASSQIYTGIHWLNTEVFF.

The chain uses TRBV4-1 and TRBJ1-1; TCRdb's D call of TRBD1 is untestable without DNA. CDR3 length equals 15 residues. DNA is not recorded here. Germline assignment: CDR1 MGHRA and CDR2 YSYEKL. The CDR3 loop is CASSKTGTLNTEAFF.

V usage is TRBV30 and J usage is TRBJ1-5; TCRdb picks TRBD1, but there is no DNA to check that call. From germline, CDR1 is GTSNPN and CDR2 SVGIG (reference sequence). The length of the CDR3 is 14 residues. This entry has no DNA. CDR3 sequence reads: CAWSTSGGEQPQHF.

V is TRBV6-5 and J is TRBJ1-2. This CDR3 is built from 13 residues. No DNA sequence was recorded. CDR1 is MNHEY, CDR2 SVGAGI, per germline. CDR3 loop: CASSSGSPVGYTF.

The rearrangement joins TRBV9 to TRBJ1-1. The CDR3 sequence is 14 residues long. The DNA is not on file. Germline V lookup: CDR1 SGDLS, CDR2 YYNGEE. The CDR3 reads CASSISGTNTEAFF.

This sequence joins TRBV9 and TRBJ2-7; TCRdb's D gene call, TRBD2, goes unchecked for lack of DNA. The CDR3 consists of 14 residues. Only the protein sequence is given. Germline V gene data show CDR1 as SGDLS and CDR2 as YYNGEE. The chain's CDR3 is CASSVSGSGYEQYF. Full variable domain (outside the CDR3, taken from reference TRBV9 and TRBJ2-7): DSGVTQTPKHLITATGQRVTLRCSPRSGDLSVYWYQQSLDQGLQFLIQYYNGEERAKGNILERFSAQQFPDLHSELNLSSLELGDSALYFCASSVSGSGYEQYFGPGTRLTVT.

This chain connects TRBV5-6 to TRBJ2-1; the TCRdb D gene call, TRBD2, has no DNA to confirm it. From germline, CDR1 is SGHDT and CDR2 YYEEEE. The CDR3 is made up of 18 amino acids. There is no recorded DNA. The CDR3 sequence is CASSLGVAGTISYNEQFF.

This sequence joins TRBV5-1 and TRBJ2-2. The CDR3 extends over 14 amino acids. Only the protein sequence is given. Germline V gene lookup returns CDR1 SGHRS and CDR2 YFSETQ. The CDR3 loop reads CASSLAGATGELFF. The whole variable domain, filled in from reference TRBV5-1 and TRBJ2-2, reads KAGVTQTPRYLIKTRGQQVTLSCSPISGHRSVSWYQQTPGQGLQFLFEYFSETQRNKGNFPGRFSGRQFSNSRSEMNVSTLELGDSALYLCASSLAGATGELFFGEGSRLTVL.

The J gene is TRBJ1-2, the V gene TRBV18; TCRdb's D gene call, TRBD1, goes unchecked for lack of DNA. The CDR3 consists of 16 residues. The nucleotide record is missing. Germline CDR1 and CDR2: KGHSH and LQKENI. CDR3 loop: CASSPMTGRDPYGYTF. The full variable domain, completed using reference TRBV18 and TRBJ1-2, is NAGVMQNPRHLVRRRGQEARLRCSPMKGHSHVYWYRQLPEEGLKFMVYLQKENIIDESGMPKERFSAEFPKEGPSILRIQQVVRGDSAAYFCASSPMTGRDPYGYTFGSGTRLTVV.

The chain joins TRBV5-1 to TRBJ1-1; TCRdb's D call of TRBD1 is untestable without DNA. CDR3 length: 13 amino acids. DNA is not recorded here. Germline CDR1 is SGHRS and CDR2 is YFSETQ. CDR3 protein: CASSLRRDTEAFF. The whole variable domain, remainder taken from reference TRBV5-1 and TRBJ1-1, is KAGVTQTPRYLIKTRGQQVTLSCSPISGHRSVSWYQQTPGQGLQFLFEYFSETQRNKGNFPGRFSGRQFSNSRSEMNVSTLELGDSALYLCASSLRRDTEAFFGQGTRLTVV.

The chain carries TRBV6-5 and TRBJ2-5; TCRdb selects TRBD1, and the lack of DNA leaves this call unchecked. The germline V gene encodes CDR1 MNHEY and CDR2 SVGAGI. The CDR3 extends over 15 amino acids. There is no recorded DNA. The CDR3 protein is CASSYSPDRGETQYF.

This chain links TRBV30 with TRBJ1-2; TCRdb lists TRBD1, though no DNA is available to test this call. Germline lookup yields CDR1 GTSNPN and CDR2 SVGIG (reference sequence). The CDR3 spans 14 residues. No DNA sequence was recorded. The CDR3: CAWSRMGTDYGYTF.